This T cell receptor beta chain was captured by sequencing in a study of blood T cell repertoires in COVID-19. V dropped 4 bases and J dropped 0 bases, with 17 bases sitting between them. Germline V gene sequence: CDR1 SGHNT, CDR2 YYREEE (reference sequence). The CDR3 loop spans 16 amino acids. TCRdb's copy holds only in-frame clones and misses some; the assay was immunoSEQ multiplex PCR. The data contain tens of thousands of clones, over 70% of them singletons. The sequencing input was peripheral blood. The source of this sequence is a human donor in a cohort sampled during active COVID-19. V and J are TRBV5-4 and TRBJ2-7, with a tentative D call TRBD2 (6 bases). CDR3 amino acids: CASSPKPAGRSYEQYF. CDR3 nucleotides: TGTGCCAGCAGCCCGAAGCCGGCGGGGCGCTCCTACGAGCAGTACTTC. Based on the CDR3 plus reference TRBV5-4 and TRBJ2-7, the full variable domain is ETGVTQSPTHLIKTRGQQVTLRCSSQSGHNTVSWYQQALGQGPQFIFQYYREEENGRGNFPPRFSGLQFPNYSSELNVNALELDDSALYLCASSPKPAGRSYEQYFGPGTRLTVT.